This T cell receptor (beta chain) was sequenced for a study of beta chain features in type 1 diabetes. Overall study context: There were 107,917,701 sorted cells examined across all samples.

As for this clone: The antigen is undetermined.

Expressed TCRB transcripts got sequenced, as all isolated RNA was reverse transcribed. The protocol was immunoSEQ multiplex PCR, while the TCRdb copy is restricted to in-frame clones and leaves out a portion. Of 200,000 to 250,000 clones in the sample, about 10% were seen once. The CDR3 runs 15 residues. CDR1 is KGHSH, CDR2 LQKENI, per germline. V lost 3 bases and J 0 bases, leaving 10 bases between the germline ends. General study findings and limits: The study found fewer insertions and more deletions at VDJ junctions in type 1 diabetes patients.

The sequence was obtained from a woman aged 18-30 years in good health. This chain connects TRBV18 to TRBJ2-3; D may be TRBD1 (6 bases). Sequenced: naive CD4+ T cells from blood. In DNA form, the CDR3 reads TGTGCCAGCTCACCGGGGACACCTAGCACAGATACGCAGTATTTT. Encoded protein: CASSPGTPSTDTQYF.